This TCR beta chain appears in the sequencing data of a study of T-cell memory formation after mild COVID-19. Study details: Clusters of TCRs were largely donor specific. Study results and limitations: Among clones contracting day 15 to 85, CD4/CD8 was balanced, whereas later expanders leaned CD4+. Nothing showed for sure that second-wave clones peaking on day 37 were SARS-CoV-2 specific.

Libraries for TCRalpha and TCRbeta carried sample barcodes and unique molecular identifiers via 5'RACE. TCRdb itself ran the 5' RACE reads through MiXCR, one entry per CDR3 protein. The profile shows about 470,000 distinct CDR3 sequences, roughly 18% of them singletons. With regard to this clonotype: Antigen: not known.

The germline gives CDR1 MNHEY, CDR2 SVGAGI. The CDR3 covers 15 residues. Trimming stripped 2 bases from V and 4 bases from J, with 14 bases between. The sample comprised PBMCs or a T cell subset sorted from them (not recorded which). This sequence originates from an adult woman who had mild COVID-19 (a few samples of this study predate the infection). Cell type and time point are not known. The chain carries TRBV6-5 and TRBJ1-1; D is perhaps TRBD1 (6 bases). The CDR3 coding sequence is TGTGCCAGCAGTTACGAAGGGGCAGGGGTCACTGAAGCTTTCTTT. Protein sequence: CASSYEGAGVTEAFF.